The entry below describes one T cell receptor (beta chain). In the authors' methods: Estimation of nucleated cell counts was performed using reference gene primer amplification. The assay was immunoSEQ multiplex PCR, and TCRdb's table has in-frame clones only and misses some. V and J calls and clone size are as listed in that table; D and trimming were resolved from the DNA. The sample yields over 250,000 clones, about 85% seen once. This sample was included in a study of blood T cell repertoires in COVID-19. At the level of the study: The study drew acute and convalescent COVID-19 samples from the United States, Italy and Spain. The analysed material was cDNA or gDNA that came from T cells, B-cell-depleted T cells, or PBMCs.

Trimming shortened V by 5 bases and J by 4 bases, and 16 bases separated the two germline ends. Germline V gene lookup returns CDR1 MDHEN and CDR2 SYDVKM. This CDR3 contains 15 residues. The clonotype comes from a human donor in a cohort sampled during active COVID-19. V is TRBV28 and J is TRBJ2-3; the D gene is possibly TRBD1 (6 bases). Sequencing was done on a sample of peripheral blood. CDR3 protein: CASSTAGEGADTQYF. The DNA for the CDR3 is TGTGCCAGCAGTACCGCAGGGGAAGGCGCAGATACGCAGTATTTT.